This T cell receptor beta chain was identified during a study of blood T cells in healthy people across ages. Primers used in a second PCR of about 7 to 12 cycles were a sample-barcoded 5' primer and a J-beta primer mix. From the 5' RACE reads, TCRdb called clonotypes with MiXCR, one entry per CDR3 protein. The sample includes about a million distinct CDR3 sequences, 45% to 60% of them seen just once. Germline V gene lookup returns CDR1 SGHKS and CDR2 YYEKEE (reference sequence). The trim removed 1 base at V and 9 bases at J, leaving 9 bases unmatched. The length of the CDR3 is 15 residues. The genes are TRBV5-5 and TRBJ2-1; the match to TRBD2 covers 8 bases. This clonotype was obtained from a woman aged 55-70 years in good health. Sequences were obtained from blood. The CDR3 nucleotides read TGTGCCAGCAGCTTGTTCAGCGGGAGTACCACTGAGCAGTTCTTC. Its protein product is CASSLFSGSTTEQFF.